What follows are 10 T cell receptor beta chains derived from one specimen sequenced in a study of shared clonotypes between healthy human individuals. Terminally differentiated effector memory CD45RA+ cells were excluded by CCR7 positive selection of CD45RO-negative cells. The table came from immunoSEQ multiplex PCR; TCRdb's copy has only in-frame clones and leaves some out. The sample yields about 600,000 clones, nearly 97% seen once. The specimen sequenced was naive CD8+ T cells sorted from blood. Receptor source: a young woman in good health.

The chain couples TRBV6-1 to TRBJ2-7; D may be TRBD1 (6 bases). Per germline, CDR1 MNHNS and CDR2 SASEGT. The CDR3 runs to 13 residues. V was pared by 3 bases and J by 1 base, with 7 bases between. The CDR3 DNA reads TGTGCCAGCAGTGAGGACAGTTCCTACGAGCAGTACTTC. This sequence encodes CASSEDSSYEQYF.

With respect to this clone: The sample has other DNA sequences that encode this CDR3 too. The chain joins TRBV27 to TRBJ2-1; a possible D gene is TRBD2 (5 bases). This CDR3 region has 13 residues. Per germline, CDR1 MNHEY and CDR2 SMNVEV (reference sequence). The V end was cut by 3 bases, the J end by 6 bases, with 9 bases between. CDR3 sequence: CASSLAGSNEQFF. CDR3 coding DNA: TGTGCCAGCAGTTTGGCGGGTTCCAATGAGCAGTTCTTC.

The V call is TRBV2, the J call TRBJ1-2; D gene unclear. This CDR3 comprises 13 residues. The V gene lost 8 bases and the J gene lost 3 bases, with 13 bases spanning the gap. The germline V gene encodes CDR1 SNHLY and CDR2 FYNNEI. This CDR3 reads CASRPQWDYGYTF. In DNA, the CDR3 is TGTGCCAGCCGACCCCAGTGGGACTATGGCTACACCTTC. Full variable domain (remainder filled in from reference TRBV2 and TRBJ1-2): EPEVTQTPSHQVTQMGQEVILRCVPISNHLYFYWYRQILGQKVEFLVSFYNNEISEKSEIFDDQFSVERPDGSNFTLKIRSTKLEDSAMYFCASRPQWDYGYTFGSGTRLTVV.

The rearrangement uses TRBV2 and TRBJ2-5; TRBD1 might be the D (5 bases). Near its end, the DNA agrees better with TRBJ2-7, so the J call may be wrong. CDR3 size: 13 residues. Germline values: CDR1 SNHLY, CDR2 FYNNEI. The CDR3 loop reads CASREQGPVEQYF. The CDR3 nucleotides are TGTGCCAGCAGAGAGCAGGGTCCGGTCGAGCAGTACTTC.

V usage is TRBV6-5 and J usage is TRBJ2-7, with D possibly matching TRBD1 (6 bases). The CDR3 is 14 amino acids. V was clipped by 0 bases and J by 3 bases, with 9 bases between them. CDR1 is MNHEY, CDR2 SVGAGI, per germline. The CDR3, as DNA: TGTGCCAGCAGTTACTCTACAGGGAACTACGAGCAGTACTTC. This translates into CASSYSTGNYEQYF.

The rearrangement links TRBV19 to TRBJ1-5; perhaps TRBD1 as D (6 bases). CDR1 LNHDA and CDR2 SQIVND come from the germline V gene (reference sequence). V lost 3 bases and J 6 bases, leaving 15 bases between the germline ends. This CDR3 spans 15 amino acids. The CDR3 is CASSIRQGKGQPQHF. The CDR3 coding sequence is TGTGCCAGTAGTATTCGGCAGGGGAAAGGTCAGCCCCAGCATTTT.

V is TRBV19 and J is TRBJ2-7; D gene unclear. Trimming stripped 3 bases from V and 3 bases from J, with 12 bases between. Germline CDR1 LNHDA, CDR2 SQIVND (reference sequence). The CDR3 length is 14 residues. The CDR3 sequence: CASSMASGVYEQYF. CDR3 coding DNA: TGTGCCAGTAGTATGGCTTCGGGTGTCTACGAGCAGTACTTC.

This chain's CDR3 is CASSGTGSHEQYF. CDR3 nucleotides: TGTGCCAGTAGTGGAACAGGGAGCCACGAGCAGTACTTC. This chain connects TRBV19 to TRBJ2-5; possible D gene TRBD1, 6 bases. Matching the DNA end better, TRBJ2-7 makes the J call doubtful. There are 13 residues in the CDR3. Germline-derived CDR1 and CDR2 are LNHDA and SQIVND (reference sequence).

This chain links TRBV7-9 with TRBJ2-3; 9 positions agree with TRBD2. CDR3 size: 16 residues. After removal of 0 bases from V and 6 bases from J, the junction contained 7 bases not matched to a gene. Germline CDR1 SEHNR, CDR2 FQNEAQ (reference sequence). CDR3 coding DNA: TGTGCCAGCAGCTTAGCGGTAGCGGGAGTGGGTGATACGCAGTATTTT. As protein: CASSLAVAGVGDTQYF.

This rearrangement joins TRBV10-3 to TRBJ2-7, with TRBD2 identical over 10 bases. V gave up 2 bases and J gave up 3 bases; unmatched junction bases: 4. Germline lookup yields CDR1 ENHRY and CDR2 SYGVKD. The length of the CDR3 is 15 residues. The CDR3 region is CAISELAGDLYEQYF. CDR3 nucleotides: TGTGCCATCAGTGAGCTAGCGGGAGACCTCTACGAGCAGTACTTC.